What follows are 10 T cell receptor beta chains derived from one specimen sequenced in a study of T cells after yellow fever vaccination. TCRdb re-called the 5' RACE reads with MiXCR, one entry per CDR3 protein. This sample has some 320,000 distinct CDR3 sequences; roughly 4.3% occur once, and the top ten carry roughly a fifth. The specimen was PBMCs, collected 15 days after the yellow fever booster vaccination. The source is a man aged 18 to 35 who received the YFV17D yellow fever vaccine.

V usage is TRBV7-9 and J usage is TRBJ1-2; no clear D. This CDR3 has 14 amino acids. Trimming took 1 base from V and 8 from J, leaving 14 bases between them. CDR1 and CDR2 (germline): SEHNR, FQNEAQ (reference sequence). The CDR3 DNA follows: TGTGCCAGCAGCTTAGAGTCCACTCTTGCCGGCTACACCTTC. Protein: CASSLESTLAGYTF.

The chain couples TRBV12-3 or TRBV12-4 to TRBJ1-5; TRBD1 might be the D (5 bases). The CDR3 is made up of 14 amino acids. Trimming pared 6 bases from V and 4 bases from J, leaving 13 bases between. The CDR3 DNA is TGTGCCAGCAGCCGGACAATACTAAATCAGCCCCAGCATTTT. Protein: CASSRTILNQPQHF.

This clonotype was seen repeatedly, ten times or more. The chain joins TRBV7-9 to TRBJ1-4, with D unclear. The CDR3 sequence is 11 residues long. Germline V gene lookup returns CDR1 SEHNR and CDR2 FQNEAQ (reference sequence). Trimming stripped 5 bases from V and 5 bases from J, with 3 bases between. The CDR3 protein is CASSRNEKLFF. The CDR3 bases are TGTGCCAGCAGCCGCAATGAAAAACTGTTTTTT.

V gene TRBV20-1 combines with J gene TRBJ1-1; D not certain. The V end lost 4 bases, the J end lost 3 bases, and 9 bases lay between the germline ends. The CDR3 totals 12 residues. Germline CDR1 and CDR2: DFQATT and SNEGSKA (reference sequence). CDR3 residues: CSANGRDTEAFF. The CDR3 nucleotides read TGCAGTGCTAACGGACGGGACACTGAAGCTTTCTTT.

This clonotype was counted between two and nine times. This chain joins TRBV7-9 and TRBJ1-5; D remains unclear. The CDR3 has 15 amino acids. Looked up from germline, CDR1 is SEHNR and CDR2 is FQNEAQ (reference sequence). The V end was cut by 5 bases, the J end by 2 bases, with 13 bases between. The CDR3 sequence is CASSPPGIGNQPQHF. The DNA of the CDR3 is TGTGCCAGCAGCCCTCCGGGTATTGGCAATCAGCCCCAGCATTTT.

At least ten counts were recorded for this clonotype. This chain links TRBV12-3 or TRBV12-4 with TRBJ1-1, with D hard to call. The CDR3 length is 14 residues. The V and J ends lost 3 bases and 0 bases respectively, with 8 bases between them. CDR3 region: CASSFHSLNTEAFF. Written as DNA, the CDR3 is TGTGCCAGCAGTTTCCACAGCCTGAACACTGAAGCTTTCTTT.

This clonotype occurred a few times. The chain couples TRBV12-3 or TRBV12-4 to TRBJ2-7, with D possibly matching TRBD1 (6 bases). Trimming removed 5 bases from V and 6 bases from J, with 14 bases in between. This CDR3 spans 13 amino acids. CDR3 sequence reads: CASSSRGSSEQYF. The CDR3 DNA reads TGTGCCAGCAGTAGCAGGGGTTCTTCCGAGCAGTACTTC.

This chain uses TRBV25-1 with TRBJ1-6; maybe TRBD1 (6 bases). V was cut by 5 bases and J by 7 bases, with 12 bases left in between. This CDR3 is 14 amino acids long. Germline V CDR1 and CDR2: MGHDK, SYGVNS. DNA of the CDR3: TGTGCCAGCAGTAGGAGGGGGGTGAATTCACCCCTCCACTTT. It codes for CASSRRGVNSPLHF.

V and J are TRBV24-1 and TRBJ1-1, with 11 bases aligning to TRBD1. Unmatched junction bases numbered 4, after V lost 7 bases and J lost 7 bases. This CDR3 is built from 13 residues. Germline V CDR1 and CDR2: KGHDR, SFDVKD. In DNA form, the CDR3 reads TGTGCCACCAGCTCCGGGACAGGGGGTGAAGCTTTCTTT. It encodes CATSSGTGGEAFF.

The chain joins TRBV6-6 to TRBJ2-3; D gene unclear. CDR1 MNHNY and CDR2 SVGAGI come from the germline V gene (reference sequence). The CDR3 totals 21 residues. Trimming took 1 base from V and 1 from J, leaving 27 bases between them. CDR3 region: CASSYFMTPTVGSRRTDTQYF. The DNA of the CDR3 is TGTGCCAGCAGTTACTTTATGACCCCAACGGTTGGAAGCAGGCGCACAGATACGCAGTATTTT.